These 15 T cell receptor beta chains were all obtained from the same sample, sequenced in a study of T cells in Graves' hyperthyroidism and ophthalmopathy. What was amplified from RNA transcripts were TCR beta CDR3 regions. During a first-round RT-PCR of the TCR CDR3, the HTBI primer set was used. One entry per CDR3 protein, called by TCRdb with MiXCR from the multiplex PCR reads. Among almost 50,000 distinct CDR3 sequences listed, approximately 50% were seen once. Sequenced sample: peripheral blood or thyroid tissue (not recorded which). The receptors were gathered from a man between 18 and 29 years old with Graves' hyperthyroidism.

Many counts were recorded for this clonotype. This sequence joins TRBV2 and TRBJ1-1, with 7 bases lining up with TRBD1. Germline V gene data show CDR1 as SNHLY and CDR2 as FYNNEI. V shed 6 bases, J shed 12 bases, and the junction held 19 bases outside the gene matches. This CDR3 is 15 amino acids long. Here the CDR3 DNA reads TGTGCCAGCAGGGAAACCTACAGGGGCGGACTGGGTTCTTTCTTT. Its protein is CASRETYRGGLGSFF. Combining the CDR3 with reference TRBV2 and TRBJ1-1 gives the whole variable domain EPEVTQTPSHQVTQMGQEVILRCVPISNHLYFYWYRQILGQKVEFLVSFYNNEISEKSEIFDDQFSVERPDGSNFTLKIRSTKLEDSAMYFCASRETYRGGLGSFFGQGTRLTVV.

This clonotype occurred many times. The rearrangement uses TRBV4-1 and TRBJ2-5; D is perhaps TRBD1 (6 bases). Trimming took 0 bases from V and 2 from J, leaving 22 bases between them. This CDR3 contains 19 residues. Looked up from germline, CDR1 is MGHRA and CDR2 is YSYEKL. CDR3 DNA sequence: TGCGCCAGCAGCCAAGAAAACAGGGTGAAGGGTCCTATTCAAGAGACCCAGTACTTC. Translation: CASSQENRVKGPIQETQYF.

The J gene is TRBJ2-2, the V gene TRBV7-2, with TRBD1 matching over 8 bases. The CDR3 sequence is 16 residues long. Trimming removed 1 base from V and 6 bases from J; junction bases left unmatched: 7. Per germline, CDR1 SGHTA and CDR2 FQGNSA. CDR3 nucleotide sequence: TGTGCCAGCAGCTTAGGCCAGGGGGCGATGTCCGGGGAGCTGTTTTTT. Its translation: CASSLGQGAMSGELFF. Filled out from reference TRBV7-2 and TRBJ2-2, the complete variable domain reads GAGVSQSPSNKVTEKGKDVELRCDPISGHTALYWYRQSLGQGLEFLIYFQGNSAPDKSGLPSDRFSAERTGGSVSTLTIQRTQQEDSAVYLCASSLGQGAMSGELFFGEGSRLTVL.

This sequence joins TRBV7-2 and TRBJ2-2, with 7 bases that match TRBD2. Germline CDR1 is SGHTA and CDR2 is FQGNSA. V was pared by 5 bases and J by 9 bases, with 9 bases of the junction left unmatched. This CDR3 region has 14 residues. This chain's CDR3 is CASSPGGPIRELFF. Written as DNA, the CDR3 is TGTGCCAGCAGCCCGGGAGGCCCTATCCGGGAGCTGTTTTTT.

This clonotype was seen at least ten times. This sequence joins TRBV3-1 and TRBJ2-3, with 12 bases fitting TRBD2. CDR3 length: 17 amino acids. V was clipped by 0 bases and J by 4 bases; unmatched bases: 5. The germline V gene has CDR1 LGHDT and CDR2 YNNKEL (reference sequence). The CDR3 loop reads CASSQDLWTSGADTQYF. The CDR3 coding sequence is TGTGCCAGCAGCCAAGATCTGTGGACTAGCGGGGCAGATACGCAGTATTTT.

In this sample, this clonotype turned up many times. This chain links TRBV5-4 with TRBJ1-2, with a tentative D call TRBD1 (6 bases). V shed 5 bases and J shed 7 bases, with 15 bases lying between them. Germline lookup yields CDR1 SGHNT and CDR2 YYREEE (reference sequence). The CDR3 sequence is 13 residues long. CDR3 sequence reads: CASRGRDTLGYTF. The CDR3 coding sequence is TGTGCCAGCAGGGGTCGGGACACACTTGGCTACACCTTC.

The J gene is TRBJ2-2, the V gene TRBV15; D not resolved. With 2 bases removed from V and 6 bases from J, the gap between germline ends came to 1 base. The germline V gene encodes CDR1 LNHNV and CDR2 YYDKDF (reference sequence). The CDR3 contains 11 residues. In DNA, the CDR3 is TGTGCCACCAGCAGACCCGGGGAGCTGTTTTTT. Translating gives CATSRPGELFF.

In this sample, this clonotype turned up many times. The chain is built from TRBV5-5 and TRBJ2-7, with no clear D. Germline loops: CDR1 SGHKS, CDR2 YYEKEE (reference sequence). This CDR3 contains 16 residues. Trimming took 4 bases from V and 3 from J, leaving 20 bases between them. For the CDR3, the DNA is TGTGCCAGCAGCCGGACGGTAGGGCAGGAAAACTACGAGCAGTACTTC. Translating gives CASSRTVGQENYEQYF.

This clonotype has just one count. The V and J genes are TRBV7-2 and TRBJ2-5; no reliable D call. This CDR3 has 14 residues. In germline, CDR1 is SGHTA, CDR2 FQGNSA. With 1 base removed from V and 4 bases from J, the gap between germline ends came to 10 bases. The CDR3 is CASSLGPSTETQYF. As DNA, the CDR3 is TGTGCCAGCAGCTTAGGTCCTAGTACAGAGACCCAGTACTTC.

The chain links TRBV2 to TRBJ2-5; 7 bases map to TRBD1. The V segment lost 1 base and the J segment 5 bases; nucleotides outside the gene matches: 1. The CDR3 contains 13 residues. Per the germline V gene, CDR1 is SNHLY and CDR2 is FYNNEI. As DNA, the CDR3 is TGTGCCAGCAGTGAAGGGGGACAGGAGACCCAGTACTTC. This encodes CASSEGGQETQYF.

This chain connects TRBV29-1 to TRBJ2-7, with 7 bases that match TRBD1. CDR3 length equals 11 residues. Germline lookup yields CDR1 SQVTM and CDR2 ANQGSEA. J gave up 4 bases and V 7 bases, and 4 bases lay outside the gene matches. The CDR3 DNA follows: TGCAGCGGGGGGACAGTTTACGAGCAGTACTTC. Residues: CSGGTVYEQYF.

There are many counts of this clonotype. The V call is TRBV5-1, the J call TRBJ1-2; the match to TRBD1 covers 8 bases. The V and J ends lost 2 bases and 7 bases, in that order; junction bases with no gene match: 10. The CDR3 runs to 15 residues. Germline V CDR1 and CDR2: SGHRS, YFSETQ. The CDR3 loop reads CASSFLSGGFRGYTF. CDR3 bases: TGCGCCAGCAGCTTCCTTTCAGGGGGCTTTCGTGGCTACACCTTC.

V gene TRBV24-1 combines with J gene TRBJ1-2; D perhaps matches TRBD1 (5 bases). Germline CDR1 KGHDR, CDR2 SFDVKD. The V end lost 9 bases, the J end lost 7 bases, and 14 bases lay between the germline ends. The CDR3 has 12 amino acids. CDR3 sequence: CATSDGTIGYTF. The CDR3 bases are TGTGCCACCTCGGACGGGACGATTGGCTACACCTTC.

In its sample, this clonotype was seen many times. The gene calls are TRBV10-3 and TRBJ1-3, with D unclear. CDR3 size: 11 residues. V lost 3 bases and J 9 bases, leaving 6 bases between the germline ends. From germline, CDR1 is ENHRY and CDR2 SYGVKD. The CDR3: CAISDKGTIYF. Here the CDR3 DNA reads TGTGCCATCAGTGACAAGGGCACCATATATTTT.

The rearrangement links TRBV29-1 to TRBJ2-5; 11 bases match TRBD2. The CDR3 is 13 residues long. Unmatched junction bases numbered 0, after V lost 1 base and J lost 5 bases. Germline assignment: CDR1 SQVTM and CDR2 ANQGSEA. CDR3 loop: CSVEGTSGETQYF. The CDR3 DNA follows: TGCAGCGTTGAAGGGACTAGCGGGGAGACCCAGTACTTC.